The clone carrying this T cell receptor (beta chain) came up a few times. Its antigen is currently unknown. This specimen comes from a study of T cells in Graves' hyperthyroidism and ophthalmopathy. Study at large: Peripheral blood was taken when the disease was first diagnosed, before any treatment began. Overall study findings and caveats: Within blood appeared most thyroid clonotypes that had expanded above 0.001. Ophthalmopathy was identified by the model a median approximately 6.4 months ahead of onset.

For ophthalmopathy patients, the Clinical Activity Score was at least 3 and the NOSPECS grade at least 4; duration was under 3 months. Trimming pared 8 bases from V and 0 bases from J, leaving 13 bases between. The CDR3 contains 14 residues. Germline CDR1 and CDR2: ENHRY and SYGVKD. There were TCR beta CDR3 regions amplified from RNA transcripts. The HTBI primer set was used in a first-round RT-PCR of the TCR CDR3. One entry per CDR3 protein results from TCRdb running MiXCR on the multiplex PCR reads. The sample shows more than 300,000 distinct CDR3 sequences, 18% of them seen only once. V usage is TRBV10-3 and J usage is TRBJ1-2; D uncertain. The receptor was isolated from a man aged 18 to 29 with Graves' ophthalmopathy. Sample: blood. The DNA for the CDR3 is TGTGCCATCTACCGTAGTTATGCTAACTATGGCTACACCTTC. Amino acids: CAIYRSYANYGYTF.